These T cell receptor beta chains were read from a single sample in a study of blood T cells in healthy people across ages. TCRdb re-analysed the 5' RACE reads in MiXCR, keeping a single row per CDR3 protein. The sample carries about 1.8 million distinct CDR3 sequences, 49% recorded once. Sequencing was performed on blood. All receptors come from a woman in her 40s in good health. Each CDR3 is given with its conserved first and last residue. D genes are given only for firm matches. Part of the rows lack a size; the others show once, few, many or a class for expanded clones.

V gene	clone size	J gene	D gene	CDR3 DNA	CDR3 protein
TRBV9	few	TRBJ2-1	NA	TGTGCCAGCAGCGTAGCCAGGGGCTCCTACAATGAGCAGTTCTTC	CASSVARGSYNEQFF
TRBV27	NA	TRBJ2-5	NA	TGTGCCAGCAGTTTAAGGCCCCCCACACCCCAGGGGAAGGAGACCCAGTACTTC	CASSLRPPTPQGKETQYF
TRBV20-1	few	TRBJ2-7	TRBD1	TGCAGTGCTGGGGACAGAACTAACGAGCAGTACTTC	CSAGDRTNEQYF
TRBV6-5	NA	TRBJ2-5	NA	TGTGCCAGCAGTTACAGAGAGGGGACCCAGTACTTC	CASSYREGTQYF
TRBV12-3/TRBV12-4	NA	TRBJ2-6	TRBD1	TGTGCCAGCAGTCCTCGACAGGGGGCGGCGAGCTCTAGGGCCAACGTCCTGACTTTC	CASSPRQGAASSRANVLTF
TRBV29-1	NA	TRBJ2-5	NA	TGCAGCGTTCCCAAGTCACACCAAGAGACCCAGTACTTC	CSVPKSHQETQYF
TRBV12-3/TRBV12-4	NA	TRBJ2-1	TRBD2	TGTGCCAGCAGTCTCCGACTAGCGGGGACTTTCTCCTACAATGAGCAGTTCTTC	CASSLRLAGTFSYNEQFF
TRBV6-6	few	TRBJ2-5	NA	TGTGCCAGCAGCTTTGACAGGACCACGGAGACCCAGTACTTC	CASSFDRTTETQYF
TRBV27	once	TRBJ1-4	NA	TGTGCCAGCAATCCCCGGGACACCTTCAATCTTCCTGAAAAACTGTTTTTT	CASNPRDTFNLPEKLFF
TRBV7-2	NA	TRBJ2-7	TRBD2	TGTGCCAGCAGCCCGGGACTAGGACGCGAGCAGTACTTC	CASSPGLGREQYF
TRBV7-2	NA	TRBJ2-3	TRBD2	TGTGCCAGCAGCTTAAGGGTGGCTAGCGGGGGGAGTATAGATACGCAGTATTTT	CASSLRVASGGSIDTQYF
TRBV4-1	few	TRBJ1-5	NA	TGCGCCAGCAGCCAAGTCTCGGGAACCGGTCAGCCCCAGCATTTT	CASSQVSGTGQPQHF
TRBV20-1	NA	TRBJ1-5	TRBD1	TGCAGTGCTAGCCGGACAGGAGTGTTAAATCAGCCCCAGCATTTT	CSASRTGVLNQPQHF
TRBV27	NA	TRBJ2-2	TRBD1	TGTGCCAGCGTTGGGAAGGGTTTTCCAGGGGGAGACACCGGGGAGCTGTTTTTT	CASVGKGFPGGDTGELFF
TRBV11-2	NA	TRBJ2-7	TRBD2	TGTGCCAGCAGCCCCGACGCGGGAGTCTACGAGCAGTACTTC	CASSPDAGVYEQYF
TRBV12-3/TRBV12-4	NA	TRBJ2-3	TRBD2	TGTGCCAGCAGTTACGGGGGGACCGCAGATACGCAGTATTTT	CASSYGGTADTQYF
TRBV5-1	few	TRBJ1-2	TRBD1	TGCGCCAGCAGCTACCCAACGGGACAGGGACCCACTAACTATGGCTACACCTTC	CASSYPTGQGPTNYGYTF
TRBV6-5	NA	TRBJ2-7	TRBD1	TGTGCCATCAGTTACCAGGGACAGGGGAACGCCAACGAGCAGTACTTC	CAISYQGQGNANEQYF
TRBV20-1	few	TRBJ2-3	TRBD1	TGCAGTGGTGGGGGACAGGGAGGGTTCACAGATACGCAGTATTTT	CSGGGQGGFTDTQYF
TRBV20-1	few	TRBJ2-3	NA	TGCAGTGCTTACTCGCGGGATAGCACAGATACGCAGTATTTT	CSAYSRDSTDTQYF
TRBV4-3	few	TRBJ2-1	NA	TGCGCCAGCAGCTTCTTTAGCGGTTCCTACAATGAGCAGTTCTTC	CASSFFSGSYNEQFF
TRBV12-3/TRBV12-4	NA	TRBJ2-2	NA	TGTGCCAGCAGTCTTCAGTTTGGCACCGGGGAGCTGTTTTTT	CASSLQFGTGELFF